The rows below give T cell receptor beta chains drawn from one sample of a study of cytotoxic CD8 clonotypes in ibrutinib-treated CLL. Libraries were prepared by immunoSEQ multiplex PCR; TCRdb keeps only in-frame clonotypes and omits some of them. Found here are some 200,000 clones, 70% of them singletons; the top ten hold 5.5% to 6%. Specimen: PBMCs, collected after 12 months of ibrutinib treatment. The receptors stem from a human donor with chronic lymphocytic leukemia. The CDR3 runs from the conserved cysteine through the conserved F or W. The D gene is left open where the match is weak. Expanded clones get a size class; other rows say once, few or many, or leave the size out.

.	TRBV5-4	.	TRBJ1-6	CASSVTGWNSPLHF	TGTGCCAGCAGCGTAACAGGGTGGAATTCACCCCTCCACTTT
.	TRBV6-5	.	TRBJ1-2	CASSYQGKLNYDYTF	TGTGCCAGCAGTTACCAGGGCAAACTTAACTATGACTACACCTTC
.	TRBV6-6	.	TRBJ1-5	CATRRGEWNQPQHF	TGTGCCACCAGAAGGGGTGAGTGGAATCAGCCCCAGCATTTT
.	TRBV9	.	TRBJ1-1	CASSARGGNTEAFF	TGTGCCAGCAGCGCCAGGGGCGGGAACACTGAAGCTTTCTTT
.	TRBV15	.	TRBJ1-1	CATSRDRWGDTEAFF	TGTGCCACCAGCAGAGATCGTTGGGGGGACACTGAAGCTTTCTTT
.	TRBV29-1	.	TRBJ2-3	CSVDVGYTTDTQYF	TGCAGCGTTGACGTCGGCTACACCACAGATACGCAGTATTTT
.	TRBV7-2	few	TRBJ2-7	CASSLGTYSSYEQYF	TGTGCCAGCAGCTTAGGAACGTACAGCTCCTACGAGCAGTACTTC
TRBD1	TRBV14	.	TRBJ1-1	CASSPVQGADTEAFF	TGTGCCAGCAGCCCGGTACAGGGGGCGGACACTGAAGCTTTCTTT
.	TRBV9	.	TRBJ2-5	CASSVGTGPGVETQYF	TGTGCCAGCAGCGTAGGAACAGGGCCGGGCGTAGAGACCCAGTACTTC
TRBD2	TRBV15	.	TRBJ2-1	CATSSILGTSGKGRRFF	TGTGCCACCAGCAGCATCTTAGGGACTAGCGGGAAAGGACGGCGGTTCTTC
TRBD1	TRBV5-1	.	TRBJ2-5	CASSLSGQPEETQYF	TGCGCCAGCAGCTTGTCGGGACAGCCCGAGGAGACCCAGTACTTC
TRBD1	TRBV10-2	once	TRBJ1-2	CASSDPRQGGYGYTF	TGCGCCAGCAGTGACCCCAGACAGGGCGGCTATGGCTACACCTTC
.	TRBV27	.	TRBJ2-3	CASPLGGDPLYTQYF	TGTGCCAGCCCCCTAGGGGGAGACCCCCTGTATACGCAGTATTTT
.	TRBV7-2	.	TRBJ2-2	CASSLEGGTGELFF	TGTGCCAGCAGCTTAGAGGGGGGAACCGGGGAGCTGTTTTTT
TRBD2	TRBV4-3	few	TRBJ2-3	CASSHYLAGGADTQYF	TGCGCCAGCAGCCACTACCTAGCGGGAGGGGCAGATACGCAGTATTTT
.	TRBV9	.	TRBJ2-7	CASSGDPTSSYEQYF	TGTGCCAGCAGCGGAGACCCCACGAGCTCCTACGAGCAGTACTTC
.	TRBV9	.	TRBJ1-6	CASSVEGSSYNSPLHF	TGTGCCAGCAGCGTAGAAGGGTCATCTTATAATTCACCCCTCCACTTT
TRBD1	TRBV19	.	TRBJ1-5	CASSKGQGEILLQPQHF	TGTGCCAGTAGTAAAGGACAGGGGGAAATTCTACTTCAGCCCCAGCATTTT
.	TRBV28	once	TRBJ2-2	CASSLQGLDTGELFF	TGTGCCAGCAGTTTGCAGGGCCTAGACACCGGGGAGCTGTTTTTT
TRBD2	TRBV6-6	.	TRBJ2-7	CASTYIWTGGDEQYF	TGTGCCAGCACCTACATTTGGACGGGAGGGGACGAGCAGTACTTC